The present TCR beta chain was sequenced within a study of blood T cells in healthy people across ages. Study-level information: With template switching, about one barcoded beta molecule was captured per two T cells.

Through a sample-barcoded 5' primer and a J-beta primer mix, a second PCR was run for roughly 6 to 12 cycles. TCRdb re-called the 5' RACE reads with MiXCR, one entry per CDR3 protein. The repertoire consists of 600,000 to 1,000,000 distinct CDR3 sequences, with roughly 60% occurring once and the leading ten covering about 20%. V lost 3 bases and J lost 6, with 18 bases in between. CDR3 length: 15 residues. Germline V gene data show CDR1 as DFQATT and CDR2 as SNEGSKA (reference sequence). This clonotype was picked up a small number of times. V is TRBV20-1 and J is TRBJ1-5, with a weak D call TRBD1 (6 bases). The sample was blood. The receptor comes from a man in his thirties or forties in good health. CDR3 amino acids: CSASEPGTSGQPQHF. CDR3 DNA sequence: TGCAGTGCTAGTGAACCCGGGACATCGGGTCAGCCCCAGCATTTT.